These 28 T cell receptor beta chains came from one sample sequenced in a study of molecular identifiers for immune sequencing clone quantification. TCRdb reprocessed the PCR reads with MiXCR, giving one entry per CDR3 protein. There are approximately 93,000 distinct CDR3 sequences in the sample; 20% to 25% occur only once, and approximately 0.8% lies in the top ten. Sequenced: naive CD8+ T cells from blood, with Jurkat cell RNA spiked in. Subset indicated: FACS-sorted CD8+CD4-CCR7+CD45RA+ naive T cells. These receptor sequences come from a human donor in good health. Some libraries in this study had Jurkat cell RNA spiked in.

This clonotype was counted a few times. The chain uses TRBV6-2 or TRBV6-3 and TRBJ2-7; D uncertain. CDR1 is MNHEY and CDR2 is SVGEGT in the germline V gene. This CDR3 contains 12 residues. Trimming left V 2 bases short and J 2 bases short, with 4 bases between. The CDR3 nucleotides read TGTGCCAGCAGTTACCCCACCTACGAGCAGTACTTC. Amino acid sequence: CASSYPTYEQYF.

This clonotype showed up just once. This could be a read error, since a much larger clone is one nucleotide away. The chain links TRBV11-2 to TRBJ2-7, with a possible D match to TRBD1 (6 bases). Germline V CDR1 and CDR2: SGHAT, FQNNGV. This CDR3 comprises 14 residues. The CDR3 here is CASSLDSHGYEHYF. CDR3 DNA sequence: TGTGCCAGCAGCTTGGACAGCCATGGGTACGAGCACTACTTC. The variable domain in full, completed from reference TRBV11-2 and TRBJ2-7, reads EAGVAQSPRYKIIEKRQSVAFWCNPISGHATLYWYQQILGQGPKLLIQFQNNGVVDDSQLPKDRFSAERLKGVDSTLKIQPAKLEDSAVYLCASSLDSHGYEHYFGPGTRLTVT.

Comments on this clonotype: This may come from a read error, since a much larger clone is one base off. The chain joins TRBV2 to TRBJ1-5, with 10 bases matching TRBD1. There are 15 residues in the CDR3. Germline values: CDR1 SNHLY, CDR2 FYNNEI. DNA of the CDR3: TGTGCCAGCAGTGAAGGACAGGGGGCCAATCAGCCCCCGCATTTT. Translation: CASSEGQGANQPPHF.

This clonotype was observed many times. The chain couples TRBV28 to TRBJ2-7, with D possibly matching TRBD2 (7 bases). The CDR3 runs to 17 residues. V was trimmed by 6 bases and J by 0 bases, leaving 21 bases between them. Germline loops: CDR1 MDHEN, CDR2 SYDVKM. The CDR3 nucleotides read TGTGCCAGCAGCGTTCGGGGGGCCAGCCTAACCTCCTACGAGCAGTACTTC. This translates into CASSVRGASLTSYEQYF.

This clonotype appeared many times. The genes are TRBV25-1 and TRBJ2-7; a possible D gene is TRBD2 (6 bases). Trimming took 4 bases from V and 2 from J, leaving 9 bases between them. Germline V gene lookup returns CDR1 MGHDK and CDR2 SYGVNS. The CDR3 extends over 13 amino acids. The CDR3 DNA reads TGTGCCAGCAGTGGACTAGGAGCCTACGAGCAGTACTTC. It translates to CASSGLGAYEQYF.

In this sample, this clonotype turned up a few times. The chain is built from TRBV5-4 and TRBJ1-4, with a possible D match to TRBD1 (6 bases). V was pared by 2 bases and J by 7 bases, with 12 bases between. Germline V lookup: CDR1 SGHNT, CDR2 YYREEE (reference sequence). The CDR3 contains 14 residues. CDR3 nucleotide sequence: TGTGCCAGCAGCTTAGGGGGGATGAGTGAAAAACTGTTTTTT. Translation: CASSLGGMSEKLFF. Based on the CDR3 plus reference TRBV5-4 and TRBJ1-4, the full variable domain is ETGVTQSPTHLIKTRGQQVTLRCSSQSGHNTVSWYQQALGQGPQFIFQYYREEENGRGNFPPRFSGLQFPNYSSELNVNALELDDSALYLCASSLGGMSEKLFFGSGTQLSVL.

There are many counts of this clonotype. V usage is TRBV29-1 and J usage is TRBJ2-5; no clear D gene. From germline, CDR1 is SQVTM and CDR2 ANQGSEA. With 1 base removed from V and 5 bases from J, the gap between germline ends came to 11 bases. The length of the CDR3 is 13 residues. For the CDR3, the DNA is TGCAGCGTTGAAGGGGGAATGGTGGAGACCCAGTACTTC. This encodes CSVEGGMVETQYF.

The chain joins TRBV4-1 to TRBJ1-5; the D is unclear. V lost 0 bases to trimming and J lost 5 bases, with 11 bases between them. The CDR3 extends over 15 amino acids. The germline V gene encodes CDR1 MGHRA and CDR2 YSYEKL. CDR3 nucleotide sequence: TGCGCCAGCAGCCAAGAAAGGTACAGCTATCAGCCCCAGCATTTT. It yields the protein CASSQERYSYQPQHF.

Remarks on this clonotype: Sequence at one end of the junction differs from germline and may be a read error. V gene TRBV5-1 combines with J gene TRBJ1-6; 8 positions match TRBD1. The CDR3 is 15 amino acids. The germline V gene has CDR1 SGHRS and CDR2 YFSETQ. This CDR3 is CACSAGQGFYSPLHF. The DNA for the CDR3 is TGCGCCTGCAGCGCAGGACAGGGTTTCTATTCACCCCTCCACTTT.

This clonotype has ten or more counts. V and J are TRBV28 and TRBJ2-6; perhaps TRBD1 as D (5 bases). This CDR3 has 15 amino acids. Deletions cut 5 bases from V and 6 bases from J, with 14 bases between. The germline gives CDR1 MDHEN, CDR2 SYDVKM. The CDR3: CASSPRTTLANVLTF. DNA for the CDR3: TGTGCCAGCAGTCCCCGGACAACGTTGGCCAACGTCCTGACTTTC.

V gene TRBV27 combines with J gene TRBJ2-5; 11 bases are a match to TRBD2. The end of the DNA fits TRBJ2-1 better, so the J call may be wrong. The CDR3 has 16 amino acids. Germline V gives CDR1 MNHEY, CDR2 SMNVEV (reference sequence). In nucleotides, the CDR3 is TGTGCCAGCAGTTTCGGACTAGCGGGTCTCCAAGAGACCCAGTTCTTC. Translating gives CASSFGLAGLQETQFF.

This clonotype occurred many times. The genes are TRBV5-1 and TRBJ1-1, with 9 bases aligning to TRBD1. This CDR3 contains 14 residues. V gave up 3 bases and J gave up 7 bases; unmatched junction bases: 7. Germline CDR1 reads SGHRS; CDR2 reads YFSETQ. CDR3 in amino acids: CASSWADRGDEAFF. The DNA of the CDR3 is TGCGCCAGCAGCTGGGCGGACAGGGGAGATGAAGCTTTCTTT.

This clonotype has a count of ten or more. CDR3 in DNA: TGTGCCAGCAGTTTACTAGCGGGAGCGTACGAGCAGTACTTC. Translating it yields CASSLLAGAYEQYF. The chain carries TRBV6-5 and TRBJ2-7, with TRBD2 identical over 11 bases. Losses at the gene ends were 4 bases for V and 4 bases for J; bases not matched to a gene: 3. This CDR3 spans 14 amino acids. Germline V lookup: CDR1 MNHEY, CDR2 SVGAGI.

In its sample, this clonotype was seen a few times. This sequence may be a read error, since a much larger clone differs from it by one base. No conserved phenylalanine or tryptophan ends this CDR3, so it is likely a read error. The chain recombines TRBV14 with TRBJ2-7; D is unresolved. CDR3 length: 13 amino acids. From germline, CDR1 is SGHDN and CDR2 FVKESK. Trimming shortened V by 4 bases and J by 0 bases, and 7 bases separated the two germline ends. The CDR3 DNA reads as TGTGCCAGCAGCCTTTCCAGCTCCTACGAGCAGTACTCC. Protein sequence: CASSLSSSYEQYS.

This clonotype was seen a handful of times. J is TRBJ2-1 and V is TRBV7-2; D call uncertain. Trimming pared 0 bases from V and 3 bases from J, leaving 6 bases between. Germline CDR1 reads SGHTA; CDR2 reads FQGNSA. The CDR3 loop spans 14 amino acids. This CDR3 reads CASSLAGFYNEQFF. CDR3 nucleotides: TGTGCCAGCAGCTTAGCGGGATTCTACAATGAGCAGTTCTTC.

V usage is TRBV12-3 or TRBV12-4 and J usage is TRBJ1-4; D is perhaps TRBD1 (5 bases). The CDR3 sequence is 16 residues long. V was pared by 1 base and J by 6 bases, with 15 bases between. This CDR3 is CASSLERGLGDEKLFF. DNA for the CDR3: TGTGCCAGCAGTTTAGAACGAGGTTTAGGGGATGAAAAACTGTTTTTT.

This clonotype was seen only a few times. The CDR3 sequence is CASSQGPFRQALNTEAFF. The CDR3 DNA reads as TGCGCCAGCAGCCAAGGCCCCTTCAGACAGGCCCTGAACACTGAAGCTTTCTTT. The chain uses TRBV4-3 and TRBJ1-1, with D tentatively TRBD1 (6 bases). The CDR3 length is 18 residues. From germline, CDR1 is LGHNA and CDR2 YSLEER. Trimming pared 1 base from V and 0 bases from J, leaving 18 bases between.

DNA for the CDR3: TGTGCCAGCTCAGCGGGACAGCCGACTTTGGACACCGGGGAGCTGTTTTTT. As protein: CASSAGQPTLDTGELFF. The chain employs TRBV18 and TRBJ2-2; tentative D call: TRBD1 (7 bases). Germline CDR1 is KGHSH and CDR2 is LQKENI. The CDR3 length is 17 residues. The V gene lost 5 bases and the J gene lost 3 bases, with 19 bases spanning the gap.

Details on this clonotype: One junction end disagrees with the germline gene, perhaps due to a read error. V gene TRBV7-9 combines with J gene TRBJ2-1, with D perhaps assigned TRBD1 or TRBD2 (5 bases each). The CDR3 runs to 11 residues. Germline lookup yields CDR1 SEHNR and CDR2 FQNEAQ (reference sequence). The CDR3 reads CATELLLGPGF. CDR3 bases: TGTGCCACCGAGTTGCTCTTGGGACCCGGCTTC.

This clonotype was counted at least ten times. The CDR3 loop is CASSQDSTSTDTQYF. In DNA, the CDR3 is TGCGCCAGCAGCCAAGACTCGACTAGCACAGATACGCAGTATTTT. The V call is TRBV4-3, the J call TRBJ2-3; D remains ambiguous. Germline loops: CDR1 LGHNA, CDR2 YSLEER. The CDR3 consists of 15 residues. Trimming cost V 0 bases and J 0 bases, with 7 bases left between them.

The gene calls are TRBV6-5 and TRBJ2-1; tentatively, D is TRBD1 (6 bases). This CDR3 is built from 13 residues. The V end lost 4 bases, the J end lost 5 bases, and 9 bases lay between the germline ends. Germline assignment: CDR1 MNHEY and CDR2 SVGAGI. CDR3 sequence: CASSLTGNNEQFF. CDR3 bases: TGTGCCAGCAGTTTAACAGGGAACAATGAGCAGTTCTTC.

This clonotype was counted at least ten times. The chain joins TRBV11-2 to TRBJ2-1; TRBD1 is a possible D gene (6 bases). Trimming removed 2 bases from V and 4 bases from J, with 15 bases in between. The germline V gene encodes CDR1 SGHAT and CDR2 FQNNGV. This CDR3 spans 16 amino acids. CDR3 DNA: TGTGCCAGCAGCTTACTCGGAAGGACAGTGTACAATGAGCAGTTCTTC. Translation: CASSLLGRTVYNEQFF. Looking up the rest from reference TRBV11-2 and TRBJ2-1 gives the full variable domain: EAGVAQSPRYKIIEKRQSVAFWCNPISGHATLYWYQQILGQGPKLLIQFQNNGVVDDSQLPKDRFSAERLKGVDSTLKIQPAKLEDSAVYLCASSLLGRTVYNEQFFGPGTRLTVL.

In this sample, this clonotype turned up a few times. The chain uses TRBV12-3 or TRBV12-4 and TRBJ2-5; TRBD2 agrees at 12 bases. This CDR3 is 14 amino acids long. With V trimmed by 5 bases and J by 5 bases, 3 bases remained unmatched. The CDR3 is CASSVTSGGETQYF. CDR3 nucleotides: TGTGCCAGCAGTGTCACTAGCGGGGGGGAGACCCAGTACTTC.

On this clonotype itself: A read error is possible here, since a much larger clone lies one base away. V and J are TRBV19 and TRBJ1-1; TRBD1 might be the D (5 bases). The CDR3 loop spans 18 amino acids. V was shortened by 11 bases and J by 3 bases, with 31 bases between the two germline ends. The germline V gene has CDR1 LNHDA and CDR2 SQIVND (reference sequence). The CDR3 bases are TGTGCCCCCCCTCCCGTTGACAGAGAAAAGACTAGGGACACTGAAGCTTTCTTT. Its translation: CAPPPVDREKTRDTEAFF.

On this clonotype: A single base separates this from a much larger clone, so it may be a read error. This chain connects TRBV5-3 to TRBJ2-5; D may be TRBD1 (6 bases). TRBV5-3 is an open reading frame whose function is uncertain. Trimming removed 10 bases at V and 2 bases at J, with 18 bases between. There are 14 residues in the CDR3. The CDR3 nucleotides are TGTGCCGGCAGCCCCGTGGACAGTCAAGAGACCCAGTACTTC. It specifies CAGSPVDSQETQYF.

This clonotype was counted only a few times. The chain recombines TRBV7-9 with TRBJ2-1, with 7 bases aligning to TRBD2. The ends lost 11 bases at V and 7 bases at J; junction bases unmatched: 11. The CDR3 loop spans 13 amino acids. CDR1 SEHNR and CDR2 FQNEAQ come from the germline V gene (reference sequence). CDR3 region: CAAGSGAENEQFF. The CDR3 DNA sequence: TGTGCCGCGGGGAGCGGGGCCGAAAATGAGCAGTTCTTC. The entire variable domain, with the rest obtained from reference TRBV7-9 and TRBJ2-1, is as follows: DTGVSQNPRHKITKRGQNVTFRCDPISEHNRLYWYRQTLGQGPEFLTYFQNEAQLEKSRLLSDRFSAERPKGSFSTLEIQRTEQGDSAMYLCAAGSGAENEQFFGPGTRLTVL.

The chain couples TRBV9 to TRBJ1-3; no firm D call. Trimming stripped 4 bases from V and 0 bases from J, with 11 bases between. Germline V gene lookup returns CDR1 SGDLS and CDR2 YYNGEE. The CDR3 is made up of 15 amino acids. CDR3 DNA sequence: TGTGCCAGCAGCTCAAGTGATTTCTCTGGAAACACCATATATTTT. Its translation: CASSSSDFSGNTIYF.

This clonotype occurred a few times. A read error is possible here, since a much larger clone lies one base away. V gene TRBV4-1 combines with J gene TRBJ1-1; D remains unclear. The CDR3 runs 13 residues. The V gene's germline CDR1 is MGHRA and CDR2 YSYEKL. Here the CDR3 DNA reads TGCGCCAGCAGCCCGCGAGGCGACACTGGAGCTTTCTTT. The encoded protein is CASSPRGDTGAFF.